This record concerns one TCR beta chain sequence. Per the authors' pipeline: From reference gene primer amplification, estimates of nucleated cell counts were derived. Only in-frame clones appear in the TCRdb table, and some are missing; sequencing was by immunoSEQ multiplex PCR. The DNA gave D and trimming, while V, J and clone size come from that table. The repertoire includes about 230,000 clones, under 90% of them detected once, and less than 4% sits in the top ten. This record comes from a study of blood T cell repertoires in COVID-19. Study summary: PBMCs, B-cell-depleted T cells, or T cells were the source of the cDNA or gDNA that made up the material.

CDR1 is SGHRS and CDR2 is YFSETQ in the germline V gene. CDR3 length: 16 amino acids. V was clipped by 1 base and J by 8 bases; unmatched bases: 9. The participants were between about 18 and 95 years old and came from 24 US areas. Assignment of participants to cohorts was predicated upon participant-reported clinical history. Sequenced material: PBMCs or T cells enriched from blood (not recorded which). The TCR sequence derives from a woman aged 25-40 years with acute COVID-19. The chain uses TRBV5-1 and TRBJ1-6; TRBD1 agrees at 7 bases. This CDR3 is CASSLTGAPAHSPLHF. The CDR3 DNA is TGCGCCAGCAGCTTGACAGGGGCCCCCGCTCATTCACCCCTCCACTTT. The full variable domain, completed using reference TRBV5-1 and TRBJ1-6, is KAGVTQTPRYLIKTRGQQVTLSCSPISGHRSVSWYQQTPGQGLQFLFEYFSETQRNKGNFPGRFSGRQFSNSRSEMNVSTLELGDSALYLCASSLTGAPAHSPLHFGNGTRLTVT.